One sample yielded the 5 T cell receptor beta chains listed below, sequenced in a study of blood T cell repertoires in COVID-19. Profiling relied on immunoSEQ multiplex PCR, and the TCRdb table lists in-frame clones only, not all of them. The sample has about 330,000 clones, under 95% seen once. Sequencing was done on a sample of PBMCs or T cells enriched from blood (not recorded which). These receptors came from a woman aged 30 to 39 who had recovered from COVID-19.

This clone was found once. The genes are TRBV12-5 and TRBJ2-7; the match to TRBD1 covers 8 bases. In germline, CDR1 is LGHNT, CDR2 FRNRAP. Trimming at V came to 0 bases and at J to 5 bases, leaving 9 bases not matched to a gene. The CDR3 consists of 16 residues. The CDR3 loop is CASGLVLTGAHHEQYF. The CDR3 nucleotides are TGTGCTAGTGGTTTGGTACTGACAGGGGCTCACCACGAGCAGTACTTC.

The chain is built from TRBV29-1 and TRBJ2-1, with 8 nucleotides matching TRBD2. V shed 7 bases, J shed 2 bases, and the junction held 13 bases outside the gene matches. From germline, CDR1 is SQVTM and CDR2 ANQGSEA. CDR3 length: 16 residues. The chain's CDR3 is CSAPRGAGGTYNEQFF. In DNA, the CDR3 is TGCAGCGCCCCGAGGGGGGCGGGAGGCACCTACAATGAGCAGTTCTTC.

V and J are TRBV5-4 and TRBJ2-7, with 8 bases identical to TRBD2. V lost 4 bases, J lost 2 bases, and 5 bases stayed unmatched. There are 14 residues in the CDR3. Germline CDR1 SGHNT, CDR2 YYREEE (reference sequence). The CDR3 region is CASSRGGRAYEQYF. CDR3 nucleotide sequence: TGTGCCAGCAGCCGGGGGGGGCGGGCCTACGAGCAGTACTTC.

The rearrangement uses TRBV29-1 and TRBJ2-3; maybe TRBD1 (7 bases). V lost 5 bases, J lost 4 bases, and 16 bases lay in between. The germline CDR1 and CDR2 sequences are SQVTM and ANQGSEA. This CDR3 is built from 14 residues. Here the CDR3 reads CSVIGGRGADTQYF. CDR3 in DNA: TGCAGCGTTATAGGTGGCAGGGGGGCAGATACGCAGTATTTT.

The chain joins TRBV2 to TRBJ1-1, with D tentatively TRBD1 (5 bases). The V end was cut by 7 bases, the J end by 6 bases, with 18 bases between. Germline loops: CDR1 SNHLY, CDR2 FYNNEI. The CDR3 consists of 14 residues. In nucleotides, the CDR3 is TGTGCCAGCACCCGAAGGGGAGGGTATGCTGAAGCTTTCTTT. Amino acid sequence: CASTRRGGYAEAFF.